Below are 19 T cell receptor beta chains sequenced from a single sample in a study of T cells in Graves' hyperthyroidism and ophthalmopathy. There were TCR beta CDR3 regions amplified from RNA transcripts. The HTBI primer set drove a first-round RT-PCR of the TCR CDR3. TCRdb ran MiXCR on the multiplex PCR reads and lists one entry per CDR3 protein. In the table there are some 510,000 distinct CDR3 sequences, less than 25% of which are singletons. Sequenced input: blood. The receptors were sampled from a man aged 18 to 35 with Graves' hyperthyroidism.

This clonotype occurred many times. The genes are TRBV25-1 and TRBJ1-5; 8 positions match TRBD1. Germline V CDR1 and CDR2: MGHDK, SYGVNS. This CDR3 is built from 14 residues. Trimming took 6 bases from V and 5 from J; bases not matched to a gene: 6. CDR3 sequence (DNA): TGTGCCAGCAGGATCGACAGGGGATATCAGCCCCAGCATTTT. This gives the protein CASRIDRGYQPQHF.

Ten or more counts support this clonotype. V gene TRBV28 combines with J gene TRBJ2-7, with D possibly being TRBD1 (6 bases). The germline V and J ends were trimmed by 4 bases and 3 bases, with 25 bases remaining between them. The CDR3 sequence is 18 residues long. Germline CDR1 and CDR2: MDHEN and SYDVKM. CDR3 coding DNA: TGTGCCAGCAGTTCTCTCTTGACAGGATGGGCCCTTAGCTACGAGCAGTACTTC. It yields the protein CASSSLLTGWALSYEQYF.

This clonotype was recorded many times. The V gene is TRBV5-4, the J gene TRBJ2-6, with D possibly being TRBD1 (6 bases). Germline CDR1 SGHNT, CDR2 YYREEE (reference sequence). CDR3 length equals 17 residues. V was clipped by 0 bases and J by 4 bases, with 14 bases between them. The CDR3 DNA follows: TGTGCCAGCAGCTTGGTACCCCAGGGGTCGGGGGCCAACGTCCTGACTTTC. Its translation: CASSLVPQGSGANVLTF.

The sample holds a few counts of this clonotype. This may be a read error: a much more frequent sequence differs by one nucleotide. The chain is built from TRBV5-1 and TRBJ2-6; D gene unclear. The CDR3 has 14 residues. Germline V lookup: CDR1 SGHRS, CDR2 YFSETQ. V was shortened by 4 bases and J by 0 bases, with 5 bases between the two germline ends. The CDR3 DNA reads as TGCGCCAGCAGCCCCCCCTCTGGGGCCAACGTCCTGACTTTC. Its protein is CASSPPSGANVLTF.

This clonotype was detected a few times. This chain joins TRBV19 and TRBJ1-1; D unclear. Germline-derived CDR1 and CDR2 are LNHDA and SQIVND (reference sequence). V shed 6 bases and J shed 4 bases, with 12 bases lying between them. CDR3 length: 13 amino acids. CDR3 nucleotide sequence: TGTGCCAGTAGGGAAGATTCAGGCACTGAAGCTTTCTTT. It specifies CASREDSGTEAFF.

This clonotype has a handful of counts. The chain has TRBV7-2 and TRBJ1-1, with D unclear. This CDR3 has 14 amino acids. The germline V gene has CDR1 SGHTA and CDR2 FQGNSA. V was clipped by 1 base and J by 1 base, with 7 bases between them. The CDR3 region has the DNA TGTGCCAGCAGCTTAGGTTCGTGGAACACTGAAGCTTTCTTT. Amino acids: CASSLGSWNTEAFF.

The chain joins TRBV2 to TRBJ2-2; 7 bases agree with TRBD1. Germline assignment: CDR1 SNHLY and CDR2 FYNNEI. With 7 bases clipped from V and 3 bases from J, the junction kept 11 bases outside the gene matches. The CDR3 length is 16 residues. CDR3 sequence reads: CASNLRQGVDTGELFF. CDR3 nucleotides: TGTGCCAGCAACCTCAGACAGGGAGTAGACACCGGGGAGCTGTTTTTT.

The V call is TRBV6-2 or TRBV6-3, the J call TRBJ2-7; D possibly matches TRBD1 or TRBD2 (5 bases each). Germline assignment: CDR1 MNHEY and CDR2 SVGEGT. V was cut by 6 bases and J by 5 bases, with 11 bases left in between. The CDR3 covers 12 residues. The CDR3 bases are TGTGCCAGCAGGAATGGGGGTCACGAGCAGTACTTC. Translation gives CASRNGGHEQYF.

This clonotype has a count of ten or more. This sequence joins TRBV15 and TRBJ2-3, with TRBD1 as a possible D gene (5 bases). The V end was cut by 5 bases, the J end by 1 base, with 13 bases between. Germline V lookup: CDR1 LNHNV, CDR2 YYDKDF (reference sequence). There are 15 residues in the CDR3. CDR3 coding DNA: TGTGCCACCAGCCCAGGGCGTGGGCGCACAGATACGCAGTATTTT. Residues: CATSPGRGRTDTQYF.

This clonotype was recorded at least ten times. V is TRBV14 and J is TRBJ1-2; D perhaps matches TRBD1 (5 bases). CDR3 length: 14 amino acids. The germline gives CDR1 SGHDN, CDR2 FVKESK. Trimming removed 1 base from V and 4 bases from J, with 10 bases in between. For the CDR3, the DNA is TGTGCCAGCAGCCAAGGAGTGCAGGGCTATGGCTACACCTTC. Amino acids: CASSQGVQGYGYTF. Together with reference TRBV14 and TRBJ1-2, the CDR3 gives the full variable domain: EAGVTQFPSHSVIEKGQTVTLRCDPISGHDNLYWYRRVMGKEIKFLLHFVKESKQDESGMPNNRFLAERTGGTYSTLKVQPAELEDSGVYFCASSQGVQGYGYTFGSGTRLTVV.

This chain connects TRBV3-1 to TRBJ1-2; possibly TRBD1 for D (5 bases). Germline CDR1 LGHDT, CDR2 YNNKEL (reference sequence). The V gene lost 1 base and the J gene lost 4 bases, with 10 bases spanning the gap. The CDR3 has 14 residues. This chain's CDR3 is CASSQATEAYGYTF. CDR3 nucleotide sequence: TGTGCCAGCAGCCAAGCGACAGAAGCCTATGGCTACACCTTC.

At least ten counts were recorded for this clonotype. The chain couples TRBV5-5 to TRBJ2-5; TRBD2 aligns across 13 bases. Trimming at V came to 2 bases and at J to 0 bases, leaving 7 bases not matched to a gene. CDR1 and CDR2 from the germline V gene are SGHKS and YYEKEE (reference sequence). The CDR3 is 18 amino acids. DNA of the CDR3: TGTGCCAGCAGCTTCGGGCGACTAGCGGGGGGCCACCAAGAGACCCAGTACTTC. Protein: CASSFGRLAGGHQETQYF.

The chain uses TRBV20-1 and TRBJ1-5; no clear D gene. V lost 1 base and J lost 3, with 13 bases in between. This CDR3 has 15 amino acids. CDR1 is DFQATT and CDR2 is SNEGSKA in the germline V gene (reference sequence). The CDR3: CSARGLAQINQPQHF. The CDR3 DNA sequence: TGCAGTGCTAGAGGGCTCGCCCAGATCAATCAGCCCCAGCATTTT.

CDR3 in amino acids: CASSLAGTVSGNTIYF. DNA for the CDR3: TGTGCCAGCAGTTTAGCCGGGACAGTCTCTGGAAACACCATATATTTT. The chain links TRBV28 to TRBJ1-3; 7 bases are shared with TRBD1. V lost 2 bases and J lost 0; bases outside the gene matches: 4. The CDR3 has 16 residues. CDR1 is MDHEN, CDR2 SYDVKM, per germline.

This clonotype appeared many times. This chain joins TRBV6-5 and TRBJ1-1; D unclear. There are 13 residues in the CDR3. The germline V gene encodes CDR1 MNHEY and CDR2 SVGAGI. V was trimmed by 2 bases and J by 4 bases, leaving 8 bases between them. The CDR3 coding sequence is TGTGCCAGCAGTTACCCTGGTGGCACTGAAGCTTTCTTT. As protein: CASSYPGGTEAFF.

The table lists this clonotype with many counts. The chain combines TRBV2 with TRBJ2-7, with D unclear. Germline-derived CDR1 and CDR2 are SNHLY and FYNNEI. Trimming removed 7 bases at V and 1 base at J, with 11 bases between. The CDR3 has 13 amino acids. This CDR3 is CASKRSESYEQYF. The CDR3 DNA sequence: TGTGCCAGCAAAAGGTCGGAATCCTACGAGCAGTACTTC.

The chain combines TRBV6-2 or TRBV6-3 with TRBJ2-7; 7 bases are shared with TRBD1. V shed 6 bases and J 2 bases; nucleotides not matched to a gene: 7. Germline CDR1 MNHEY, CDR2 SVGEGT. The CDR3 totals 14 residues. In DNA form, the CDR3 reads TGTGCCAGCAGCGACCCCGACAGGGCCTACGAGCAGTACTTC. Amino acid sequence: CASSDPDRAYEQYF.

This clonotype was seen repeatedly, ten times or more. This rearrangement joins TRBV20-1 to TRBJ2-2; D unresolved. The V gene's germline CDR1 is DFQATT and CDR2 SNEGSKA (reference sequence). The CDR3 loop spans 15 amino acids. V shed 5 bases and J shed 4 bases, with 17 bases lying between them. The CDR3 sequence is CSARAELRTTGELFF. Here the CDR3 DNA reads TGCAGTGCTCGGGCCGAACTGAGGACCACCGGGGAGCTGTTTTTT.

This clonotype was observed at least ten times. This chain joins TRBV9 and TRBJ2-5, with D hard to call. The V gene lost 0 bases and the J gene lost 2 bases, with 11 bases spanning the gap. The CDR3 has 15 amino acids. Germline assignment: CDR1 SGDLS and CDR2 YYNGEE. The CDR3 sequence: CASSVEGRTQETQYF. The CDR3 DNA sequence: TGTGCCAGCAGCGTAGAAGGCAGAACTCAAGAGACCCAGTACTTC. Full variable domain (rest looked up from reference TRBV9 and TRBJ2-5): DSGVTQTPKHLITATGQRVTLRCSPRSGDLSVYWYQQSLDQGLQFLIQYYNGEERAKGNILERFSAQQFPDLHSELNLSSLELGDSALYFCASSVEGRTQETQYFGPGTRLLVL.